These 30 T cell receptor beta chains came from one sample sequenced in a study of T cells after yellow fever vaccination. TCRdb reprocessed the 5' RACE reads via MiXCR and lists one record per CDR3 protein. Of 150,000 or so distinct CDR3 sequences in the sample, roughly 8.8% were seen once. The sample here was CD8+ T cells sorted from PBMCs, taken 45 days after the yellow fever booster vaccination. These receptors all come from a young man who received the YFV17D yellow fever vaccine.

This clonotype came up a few times. This chain's CDR3 is CASRAGGRVYEQYF. CDR3 nucleotides: TGTGCCAGCAGGGCGGGGGGCAGGGTCTACGAGCAGTACTTC. The V gene is TRBV2, the J gene TRBJ2-7; 8 positions match TRBD2. The CDR3 totals 14 residues. CDR1 and CDR2 (germline): SNHLY, FYNNEI. V dropped 6 bases and J dropped 3; count of bases not matched to a gene: 7.

The chain recombines TRBV29-1 with TRBJ1-1; D not resolved. Germline V gives CDR1 SQVTM, CDR2 ANQGSEA. With 3 bases removed from V and 3 bases from J, the gap between germline ends came to 8 bases. CDR3 length equals 12 residues. The CDR3 sequence: CSVDPAHTEAFF. CDR3 sequence (DNA): TGCAGCGTTGACCCGGCTCACACTGAAGCTTTCTTT.

This chain joins TRBV7-9 and TRBJ2-1; 7 bases match TRBD2. V dropped 4 bases and J dropped 10; count of bases not matched to a gene: 10. CDR1 and CDR2 (germline): SEHNR, FQNEAQ (reference sequence). The CDR3 length is 14 residues. The CDR3 DNA follows: TGTGCCAGCAGCTCCCTGGGGGGGAGAAGAGAGCAGTTCTTC. Translation gives CASSSLGGRREQFF. The variable domain in full, completed from reference TRBV7-9 and TRBJ2-1, reads DTGVSQNPRHKITKRGQNVTFRCDPISEHNRLYWYRQTLGQGPEFLTYFQNEAQLEKSRLLSDRFSAERPKGSFSTLEIQRTEQGDSAMYLCASSSLGGRREQFFGPGTRLTVL.

The chain has TRBV20-1 and TRBJ2-7, with 9 bases that match TRBD1. Germline V lookup: CDR1 DFQATT, CDR2 SNEGSKA (reference sequence). J was trimmed by 5 bases and V by 7 bases; bases with no gene match: 12. The CDR3 extends over 14 amino acids. The CDR3 DNA sequence: TGCAGTGTAAAGCCCCGGGACAGGGCCCACGAGCAGTACTTC. As protein: CSVKPRDRAHEQYF.

This clonotype has more than one count but fewer than ten. The V gene is TRBV7-9, the J gene TRBJ2-7; D possibly uses TRBD1 or TRBD2 (6 bases each). CDR1 SEHNR and CDR2 FQNEAQ come from the germline V gene (reference sequence). The CDR3 covers 12 residues. V lost 1 base, J lost 6 bases, and 7 bases lay in between. The CDR3 DNA is TGTGCCAGCAGCTTAGGGGGGGCCGAGCAGTACGTC. It encodes CASSLGGAEQYV.

The chain uses TRBV28 and TRBJ1-6; a weak D match, TRBD1 (6 bases). V lost 5 bases to trimming and J lost 7 bases, with 12 bases between them. Germline assignment: CDR1 MDHEN and CDR2 SYDVKM. The CDR3 has 14 residues. The CDR3 protein is CASSRWTANSPLHF. The CDR3 DNA sequence: TGTGCCAGCAGTAGGTGGACAGCCAATTCACCCCTCCACTTT.

The gene calls are TRBV14 and TRBJ1-5, with no clear D. The CDR3 is made up of 13 amino acids. The germline V and J ends were trimmed by 0 bases and 4 bases, with 4 bases remaining between them. The germline CDR1 and CDR2 sequences are SGHDN and FVKESK. The chain's CDR3 is CASSQDGNQPQHF. The CDR3 DNA follows: TGTGCCAGCAGCCAAGATGGGAATCAGCCCCAGCATTTT.

The V and J genes are TRBV7-9 and TRBJ2-7, with TRBD1 as a possible D gene (5 bases). V was cut by 6 bases and J by 3 bases, with 12 bases left in between. Germline CDR1 and CDR2: SEHNR and FQNEAQ (reference sequence). The CDR3 runs to 13 residues. DNA for the CDR3: TGTGCCAGCAGTCCCAGGGCCAACTACGAGCAGTACTTC. It encodes CASSPRANYEQYF. Full variable domain (remainder filled in from reference TRBV7-9 and TRBJ2-7): DTGVSQNPRHKITKRGQNVTFRCDPISEHNRLYWYRQTLGQGPEFLTYFQNEAQLEKSRLLSDRFSAERPKGSFSTLEIQRTEQGDSAMYLCASSPRANYEQYFGPGTRLTVT.

V usage is TRBV6-2 or TRBV6-3 and J usage is TRBJ2-3, with 8 nucleotides matching TRBD2. This CDR3 has 15 amino acids. Germline CDR1 MNHEY, CDR2 SVGEGT. Trimming at V came to 5 bases and at J to 4 bases, leaving 8 bases not matched to a gene. The DNA for the CDR3 is TGTGCCAGCAGTCAACTAGCGGCGCGGCCAGATACGCAGTATTTT. It specifies CASSQLAARPDTQYF.

The rearrangement joins TRBV6-2 or TRBV6-3 to TRBJ1-2; D might be TRBD1 (5 bases). Germline V gene data show CDR1 as MNHEY and CDR2 as SVGEGT. Trimming stripped 2 bases from V and 3 bases from J, with 10 bases between. The CDR3 sequence is 14 residues long. CDR3 residues: CASSYRGGYYGYTF. As DNA, the CDR3 is TGTGCCAGCAGTTACAGGGGAGGCTACTATGGCTACACCTTC.

The chain joins TRBV24-1 to TRBJ2-7, with a weak D call TRBD2 (5 bases). Germline V gene sequence: CDR1 KGHDR, CDR2 SFDVKD. The CDR3 covers 11 residues. V was shortened by 8 bases and J by 5 bases, with 9 bases between the two germline ends. As DNA, the CDR3 is TGTGCCACCATAGGACTCGACGAGCAGTACGTC. This gives the protein CATIGLDEQYV.

Only a few counts were recorded for this clonotype. The chain links TRBV4-1 to TRBJ1-6; D is unresolved. V was clipped by 4 bases and J by 10 bases, with 20 bases between them. CDR3 length: 16 residues. CDR1 and CDR2 (germline): MGHRA, YSYEKL. CDR3 sequence: CASSLSNTLPYSPLHF. For the CDR3, the DNA is TGCGCCAGCAGCCTATCGAACACGCTTCCTTACTCACCCCTCCACTTT.

The J gene is TRBJ2-4, the V gene TRBV4-1; D is perhaps TRBD1 (6 bases). Trimming cost V 4 bases and J 9 bases, with 10 bases left between them. This CDR3 has 12 amino acids. Per germline, CDR1 MGHRA and CDR2 YSYEKL. The CDR3 sequence is CASSPGQRIQYF. For the CDR3, the DNA is TGCGCCAGCAGCCCAGGACAGCGCATTCAGTACTTC.

This clonotype was detected ten times or more. The chain has TRBV7-9 and TRBJ2-7; 8 positions match TRBD1. This CDR3 region has 12 residues. V lost 5 bases and J lost 6; bases outside the gene matches: 3. Germline CDR1 is SEHNR and CDR2 is FQNEAQ (reference sequence). The chain's CDR3 is CASSPDRVEQYF. CDR3 in DNA: TGTGCCAGCAGCCCGGACAGGGTCGAGCAGTACTTC.

This clonotype rates as medium-sized. This chain connects TRBV6-6 to TRBJ2-5, with a weak D call TRBD2 (5 bases). Germline CDR1 is MNHNY and CDR2 is SVGAGI (reference sequence). V lost 2 bases and J 2 bases, leaving 12 bases between the germline ends. CDR3 size: 15 residues. The CDR3 region is CASSYLRTVQETQYF. CDR3 bases: TGTGCCAGCAGTTACCTCCGGACTGTACAAGAGACCCAGTACTTC.

The chain couples TRBV6-6 to TRBJ1-1; D is perhaps TRBD1 (6 bases). V was cut by 7 bases and J by 5 bases, with 11 bases left in between. CDR3 length: 12 residues. Germline V lookup: CDR1 MNHNY, CDR2 SVGAGI (reference sequence). This CDR3 is CASIVGGTEAFF. As DNA, the CDR3 is TGTGCCAGCATTGTAGGGGGGACTGAAGCTTTCTTT.

V and J are TRBV3-1 and TRBJ2-1; 15 bases map to TRBD2. With 0 bases clipped from V and 8 bases from J, the junction kept 11 bases outside the gene matches. The germline V gene encodes CDR1 LGHDT and CDR2 YNNKEL (reference sequence). This CDR3 is built from 19 residues. CDR3 nucleotides: TGTGCCAGCAGCCAAGATCGCGGACTAGCGGGGGGGCCTTTCGATGAGCAGTTCTTC. It encodes CASSQDRGLAGGPFDEQFF.

This clonotype turned up a few times. The gene calls are TRBV19 and TRBJ2-7, with D perhaps TRBD1 (6 bases). V gave up 3 bases and J gave up 5 bases, with 8 bases separating them. Germline V gene sequence: CDR1 LNHDA, CDR2 SQIVND (reference sequence). The CDR3 is 12 amino acids. CDR3 in amino acids: CASSIQGNEQYF. CDR3 DNA sequence: TGTGCCAGTAGTATCCAGGGGAACGAGCAGTACTTC.

This clonotype was seen a handful of times. The rearrangement links TRBV7-9 to TRBJ1-5, with D perhaps TRBD1 (6 bases). In germline, CDR1 is SEHNR, CDR2 FQNEAQ (reference sequence). The CDR3 spans 15 residues. The V end was cut by 1 base, the J end by 6 bases, with 13 bases between. The CDR3 DNA sequence: TGTGCCAGCAGCTTAGACAGGGAAGTTGGTCAGCCCCAGCATTTT. Translating gives CASSLDREVGQPQHF. The full variable domain, completed using reference TRBV7-9 and TRBJ1-5, is DTGVSQNPRHKITKRGQNVTFRCDPISEHNRLYWYRQTLGQGPEFLTYFQNEAQLEKSRLLSDRFSAERPKGSFSTLEIQRTEQGDSAMYLCASSLDREVGQPQHFGDGTRLSIL.

CDR3 protein: CSELEGNTEAFF. Here the CDR3 DNA reads TGCAGCGAACTAGAGGGTAACACTGAAGCTTTCTTT. This sequence joins TRBV29-1 and TRBJ1-1; D unresolved. The CDR3 is made up of 12 amino acids. Deletions cut 7 bases from V and 2 bases from J, with 11 bases between. Per germline, CDR1 SQVTM and CDR2 ANQGSEA.

This clonotype has at least ten counts. This chain's CDR3 is CASSVGGRIYNEQFF. CDR3 DNA: TGTGCCAGCAGCGTAGGGGGCAGAATTTACAATGAGCAGTTCTTC. V usage is TRBV9 and J usage is TRBJ2-1, with D maybe TRBD1 (5 bases). CDR3 length: 15 amino acids. The V gene's germline CDR1 is SGDLS and CDR2 YYNGEE. The ends were cut back, 0 bases at V and 4 bases at J, with 11 bases in the middle. Full variable domain (remainder filled in from reference TRBV9 and TRBJ2-1): DSGVTQTPKHLITATGQRVTLRCSPRSGDLSVYWYQQSLDQGLQFLIQYYNGEERAKGNILERFSAQQFPDLHSELNLSSLELGDSALYFCASSVGGRIYNEQFFGPGTRLTVL.

A few counts support this clonotype. This chain joins TRBV4-1 and TRBJ2-5; 8 nucleotides align to TRBD1. V trimming: 3 bases; J trimming: 2 bases; junction bases outside the gene matches: 17. Germline CDR1 MGHRA, CDR2 YSYEKL. The CDR3 length is 19 residues. The CDR3 DNA is TGCGCCAGCAGCCACTCATACAAAACCGACAGGGGCCGACAAGAGACCCAGTACTTC. It encodes CASSHSYKTDRGRQETQYF.

This clonotype was observed a handful of times. The chain combines TRBV27 with TRBJ2-7; 8 nucleotides agree with TRBD1. V lost 1 base, J lost 2 bases, and 4 bases stayed unmatched. This CDR3 contains 15 residues. Looked up from germline, CDR1 is MNHEY and CDR2 is SMNVEV (reference sequence). CDR3: CASSLYSTGAYEQYV. Written as DNA, the CDR3 is TGTGCCAGCAGTTTATATTCGACAGGGGCCTACGAGCAGTACGTC.

This clonotype was picked up many times. The chain is built from TRBV5-4 and TRBJ1-5; tentatively, D is TRBD1 (5 bases). Germline CDR1 and CDR2: SGHNT and YYREEE (reference sequence). The CDR3 consists of 15 residues. The germline V and J ends were trimmed by 4 bases and 2 bases, with 13 bases remaining between them. The CDR3 nucleotides read TGTGCCAGCAGCACCCAGGGCACGGGCAATCAGCCCCAGCATTTT. This gives the protein CASSTQGTGNQPQHF.

This clonotype was observed a few times. The chain is built from TRBV4-1 and TRBJ2-1; the D call may be TRBD1 or TRBD2 (5 bases each). V lost 1 base to trimming and J lost 8 bases, with 15 bases between them. The CDR3 sequence is 15 residues long. CDR1 is MGHRA and CDR2 is YSYEKL in the germline V gene. This CDR3 reads CASSQVRDDRDEQFF. CDR3 in DNA: TGCGCCAGCAGCCAAGTAAGGGACGATCGGGATGAGCAGTTCTTC.

This clonotype was seen ten or more times. The chain joins TRBV7-2 to TRBJ1-2, with 8 positions matching TRBD1. The germline gives CDR1 SGHTA, CDR2 FQGNSA. J gave up 4 bases and V 5 bases, and 6 bases lay outside the gene matches. This CDR3 region has 14 residues. The CDR3 DNA reads TGTGCCAGCAGCCCAACAGGGGGGGCCTATGGCTACACCTTC. The encoded protein is CASSPTGGAYGYTF.

The chain combines TRBV7-9 with TRBJ1-5, with D maybe TRBD1 (6 bases). This CDR3 is built from 16 residues. V was trimmed by 4 bases and J by 4 bases, leaving 17 bases between them. The V gene's germline CDR1 is SEHNR and CDR2 FQNEAQ (reference sequence). This CDR3 is CASSSFTRGLNQPQHF. The CDR3 region has the DNA TGTGCCAGCAGCTCATTTACACGGGGGCTGAATCAGCCCCAGCATTTT.

This clonotype has at least ten counts. The chain couples TRBV4-1 to TRBJ2-7; tentatively, D is TRBD2 (5 bases). Trimming left V 2 bases short and J 2 bases short, with 13 bases between. This CDR3 region has 15 residues. Germline assignment: CDR1 MGHRA and CDR2 YSYEKL. DNA for the CDR3: TGCGCCAGCAGCCAATCTATGACGGGGACCTACGAGCAGTACTTC. Encoded protein: CASSQSMTGTYEQYF.

This clonotype has just a few counts. The chain's CDR3 is CASSQEPDGLWGEQYF. In DNA form, the CDR3 reads TGTGCCAGCAGCCAAGAGCCAGACGGATTATGGGGCGAGCAGTACTTC. V and J are TRBV3-1 and TRBJ2-7; D ambiguous. The CDR3 covers 16 residues. Germline CDR1 is LGHDT and CDR2 is YNNKEL (reference sequence). The V end lost 0 bases, the J end lost 6 bases, and 18 bases lay between the germline ends.

This clonotype was observed a few times. This chain uses TRBV18 with TRBJ1-1; no reliable D call. Germline V gene data show CDR1 as KGHSH and CDR2 as LQKENI. V lost 3 bases and J 1 base, leaving 9 bases between the germline ends. The CDR3 extends over 14 amino acids. The CDR3 nucleotides are TGTGCCAGCTCACCTATCGGAGGGAACACTGAAGCTTTCTTT. It is translated as CASSPIGGNTEAFF.